What follows is one TCR beta chain and its context. Its antigen is not identified. Gene names denote mouse genes. The CDR3 end lies 4 residues beyond the end of the read and is filled in from the germline J gene. This sample is drawn from a study of CD8+ T cells in alopecia areata. Study-wide points: Possibly as an HLA-related effect, TCR sharing across patients appeared less clear than in mice. Lesional scalp exceeded normal scalp in clonality, especially in alopecia totalis/universalis.

Germline V gene lookup returns CDR1 NNHDY and CDR2 SYVADS. With 1 base clipped from V and 1 base from J, the junction kept 5 bases outside the gene matches. There are 18 residues in the CDR3. The authors extracted RNA and reverse transcribed it into cDNA as the sequencing template. Sequenced by immunoSEQ multiplex PCR; TCRdb stores in-frame clones only, minus some. The table records some 110,000 clones without singletons, the ten largest covering around 19%. What was sequenced was lesional skin. The source is a C3H/HeJ mouse with alopecia areata. The strain's MHC haplotype is H2-k. The chain is built from TRBV13-3 and TRBJ2-3; 14 positions match TRBD2. The covered CDR3 bases are TGTGCCAGCAGTGATCGGGGACTGGGGGGGCGCGGTGCAGAA. Its translation is CASSDRGLGGRGAE. In full, the CDR3 is CASSDRGLGGRGAETLYF.